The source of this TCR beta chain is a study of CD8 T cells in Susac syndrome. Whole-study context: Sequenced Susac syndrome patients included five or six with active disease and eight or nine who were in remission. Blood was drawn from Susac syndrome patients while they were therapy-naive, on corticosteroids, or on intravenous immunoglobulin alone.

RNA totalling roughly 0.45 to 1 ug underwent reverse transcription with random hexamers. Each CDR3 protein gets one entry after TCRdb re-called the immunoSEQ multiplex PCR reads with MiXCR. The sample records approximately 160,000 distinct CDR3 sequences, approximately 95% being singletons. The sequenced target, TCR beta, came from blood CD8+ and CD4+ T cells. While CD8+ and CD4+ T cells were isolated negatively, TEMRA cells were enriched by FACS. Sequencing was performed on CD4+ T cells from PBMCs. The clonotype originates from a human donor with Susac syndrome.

CDR3 coding DNA: TGTGCCAGCAGCTTAGTCACCAGGACCAAGAACACTGAAGCTTTCTTT. It codes for CASSLVTRTKNTEAFF. The V and J genes are TRBV7-8 and TRBJ1-1; D is undetermined. CDR1 and CDR2 from the germline V gene are SGHVS and FQNEAQ. CDR3 length: 16 amino acids. With 1 base removed from V and 1 base from J, the gap between germline ends came to 13 bases. Drawing the rest from reference TRBV7-8 and TRBJ1-1, the complete variable domain is GAGVSQSPRYKVAKRGQDVALRCDPISGHVSLFWYQQALGQGPEFLTYFQNEAQLDKSGLPSDRFFAERPEGSVSTLKIQRTQQEDSAVYLCASSLVTRTKNTEAFFGQGTRLTVV.